These T cell receptor beta chains were read from a single sample in a study of Graves' ophthalmopathy and Graves' hyperthyroidism. One entry per CDR3 protein, called by TCRdb with MiXCR from the multiplex PCR reads. The sample records 200,000 to 250,000 distinct CDR3 sequences, about 22% being singletons. The sequencing input was peripheral blood. Receptors were obtained from a woman aged 50 to 60 with Graves' ophthalmopathy. CDR3s include the opening cysteine and the closing phenylalanine or tryptophan.

j_call: TRBJ2-5; cdr3_length: 15; v_call: TRBV6-1; cdr3_aa: CASRPTGTNQETQYF
j_call: TRBJ2-7; cdr3_length: 16; v_call: TRBV2; cdr3_aa: CASSTTQREATYEQYF
j_call: TRBJ2-7; cdr3_length: 16; v_call: TRBV18; cdr3_aa: CASSPLGSGTSYEQYF
j_call: TRBJ1-1; cdr3_length: 13; v_call: TRBV6-5; cdr3_aa: CASRLGRNTEVFF
j_call: TRBJ2-7; cdr3_length: 16; v_call: TRBV4-1; cdr3_aa: CASSQALGAYDHEQYF
j_call: TRBJ1-1; cdr3_length: 15; v_call: TRBV7-2; cdr3_aa: CASSLWTVMNTEAFF
j_call: TRBJ2-7; cdr3_length: 13; v_call: TRBV19; cdr3_aa: CASSIRDHYEQYF
j_call: TRBJ2-3; cdr3_length: 13; v_call: TRBV3-1; cdr3_aa: CASSRLDTDTQYF
j_call: TRBJ2-7; cdr3_length: 14; v_call: TRBV7-2; cdr3_aa: CASSPRFRGIEQYF
j_call: TRBJ1-3; cdr3_length: 15; v_call: TRBV12-5; cdr3_aa: CASATGFDSGNTIYF
j_call: TRBJ2-4; cdr3_length: 16; v_call: TRBV28; cdr3_aa: CASSLLRGLAKNIQYF
j_call: TRBJ2-5; cdr3_length: 14; v_call: TRBV12-3/TRBV12-4; cdr3_aa: CASSLGMNVETQYF
j_call: TRBJ2-7; cdr3_length: 18; v_call: TRBV11-1; cdr3_aa: CASSTGLAGDLSNYEQYF
j_call: TRBJ1-2; cdr3_length: 17; v_call: TRBV4-1; cdr3_aa: CASSQDPRGQGDYGYTF
j_call: TRBJ2-6; cdr3_length: 16; v_call: TRBV15; cdr3_aa: CATSRDQGSGANVLTF
j_call: TRBJ2-7; cdr3_length: 15; v_call: TRBV27; cdr3_aa: CASRRTADPSYEQYF
j_call: TRBJ1-1; cdr3_length: 13; v_call: TRBV20-1; cdr3_aa: CSASSVMNTEAFF
j_call: TRBJ2-7; cdr3_length: 14; v_call: TRBV28; cdr3_aa: CASSTSGRAFEQYF
j_call: TRBJ2-7; cdr3_length: 15; v_call: TRBV5-1; cdr3_aa: CASSMDGGRAYEQYF
j_call: TRBJ2-2; cdr3_length: 15; v_call: TRBV4-1; cdr3_aa: CASSRDTSNTGELFF
j_call: TRBJ2-2; cdr3_length: 14; v_call: TRBV19; cdr3_aa: CASIANFSPGELFF
j_call: TRBJ1-2; cdr3_length: 12; v_call: TRBV30; cdr3_aa: CAWKLEGQGYTF
j_call: TRBJ1-5; cdr3_length: 17; v_call: TRBV20-1; cdr3_aa: CSARDALGARSNQPQHF
j_call: TRBJ2-7; cdr3_length: 12; v_call: TRBV6-5; cdr3_aa: CASSYSMREQYF
j_call: TRBJ2-7; cdr3_length: 13; v_call: TRBV24-1; cdr3_aa: CATSDFDNAEQYF
j_call: TRBJ2-7; cdr3_length: 15; v_call: TRBV19; cdr3_aa: CASSTPGTGSDEQYF
j_call: TRBJ2-4; cdr3_length: 13; v_call: TRBV6-4; cdr3_aa: CASRAVRSDIQYF
j_call: TRBJ1-6; cdr3_length: 15; v_call: TRBV2; cdr3_aa: CASSEGGSNNSPLHF
j_call: TRBJ2-5; cdr3_length: 11; v_call: TRBV12-3/TRBV12-4; cdr3_aa: CASKLAETQYF
j_call: TRBJ1-5; cdr3_length: 16; v_call: TRBV11-2; cdr3_aa: CASSQLDRVVGQPQHF
j_call: TRBJ1-2; cdr3_length: 15; v_call: TRBV5-1; cdr3_aa: CASSLTAGENYGYTF